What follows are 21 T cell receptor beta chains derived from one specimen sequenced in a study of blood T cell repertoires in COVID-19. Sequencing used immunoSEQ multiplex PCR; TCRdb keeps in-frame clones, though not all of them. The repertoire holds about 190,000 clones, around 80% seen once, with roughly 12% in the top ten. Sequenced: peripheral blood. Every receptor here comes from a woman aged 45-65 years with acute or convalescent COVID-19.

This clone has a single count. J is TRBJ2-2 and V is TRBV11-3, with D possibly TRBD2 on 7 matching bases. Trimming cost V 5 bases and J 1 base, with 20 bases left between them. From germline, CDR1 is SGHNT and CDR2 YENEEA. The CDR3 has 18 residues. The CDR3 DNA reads TGTGCCAGCAGCCCCCACGGGGGGCTAGCTGGGAACACCGGGGAGCTGTTTTTT. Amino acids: CASSPHGGLAGNTGELFF.

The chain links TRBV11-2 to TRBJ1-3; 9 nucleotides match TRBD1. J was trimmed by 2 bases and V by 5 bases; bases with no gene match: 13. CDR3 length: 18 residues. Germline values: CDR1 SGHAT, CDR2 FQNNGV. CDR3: CASSPQPPGQGAGNTIYF. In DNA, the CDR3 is TGTGCCAGCAGCCCACAACCGCCGGGACAGGGTGCTGGAAACACCATATATTTT. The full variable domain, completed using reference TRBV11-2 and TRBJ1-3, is EAGVAQSPRYKIIEKRQSVAFWCNPISGHATLYWYQQILGQGPKLLIQFQNNGVVDDSQLPKDRFSAERLKGVDSTLKIQPAKLEDSAVYLCASSPQPPGQGAGNTIYFGEGSWLTVV.

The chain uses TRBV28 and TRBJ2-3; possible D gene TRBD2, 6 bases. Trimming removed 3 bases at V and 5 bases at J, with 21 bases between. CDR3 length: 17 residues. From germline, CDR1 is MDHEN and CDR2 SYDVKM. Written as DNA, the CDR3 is TGTGCCAGCAGTTTTAGTTCCCGGGGGTACGGGGGAGATACGCAGTATTTT. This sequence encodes CASSFSSRGYGGDTQYF.

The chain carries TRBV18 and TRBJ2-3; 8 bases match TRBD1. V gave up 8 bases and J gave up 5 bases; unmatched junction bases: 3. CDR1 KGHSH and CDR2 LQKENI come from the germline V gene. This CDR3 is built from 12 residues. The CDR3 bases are TGTGCCAGCGCCGGACAGGGAGATACGCAGTATTTT. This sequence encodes CASAGQGDTQYF.

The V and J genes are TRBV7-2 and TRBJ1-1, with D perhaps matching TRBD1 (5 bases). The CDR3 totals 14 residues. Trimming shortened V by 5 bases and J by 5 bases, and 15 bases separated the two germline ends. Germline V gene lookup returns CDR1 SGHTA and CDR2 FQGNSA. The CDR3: CASSPPQGGTEAFF. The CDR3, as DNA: TGTGCCAGCAGCCCGCCTCAGGGTGGAACTGAAGCTTTCTTT.

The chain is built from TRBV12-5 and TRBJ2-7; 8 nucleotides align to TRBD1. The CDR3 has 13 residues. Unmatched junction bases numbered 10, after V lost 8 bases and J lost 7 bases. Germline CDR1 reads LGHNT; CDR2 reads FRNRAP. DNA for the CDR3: TGTGCTAGTAAGGGGACAGGACCTTTGGAGCAGTACTTC. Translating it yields CASKGTGPLEQYF.

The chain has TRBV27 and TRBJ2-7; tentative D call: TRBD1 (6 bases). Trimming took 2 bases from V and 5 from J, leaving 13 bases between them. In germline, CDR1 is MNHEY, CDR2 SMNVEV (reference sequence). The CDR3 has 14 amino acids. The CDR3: CASSLGSGGDEQYF. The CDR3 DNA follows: TGTGCCAGCAGTTTAGGGTCTGGGGGCGACGAGCAGTACTTC.

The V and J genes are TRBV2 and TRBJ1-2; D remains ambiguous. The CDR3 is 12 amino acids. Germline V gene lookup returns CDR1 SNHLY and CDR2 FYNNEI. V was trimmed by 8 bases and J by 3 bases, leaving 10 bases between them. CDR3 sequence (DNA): TGTGCCAGCCGGGGAGTTGACTATGGCTACACCTTC. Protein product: CASRGVDYGYTF.

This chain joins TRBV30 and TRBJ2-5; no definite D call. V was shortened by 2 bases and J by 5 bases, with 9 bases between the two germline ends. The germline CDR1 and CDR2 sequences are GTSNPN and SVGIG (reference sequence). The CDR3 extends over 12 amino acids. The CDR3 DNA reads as TGTGCCTGGAGTCCCTCCGGGGAGACCCAGTACTTC. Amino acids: CAWSPSGETQYF.

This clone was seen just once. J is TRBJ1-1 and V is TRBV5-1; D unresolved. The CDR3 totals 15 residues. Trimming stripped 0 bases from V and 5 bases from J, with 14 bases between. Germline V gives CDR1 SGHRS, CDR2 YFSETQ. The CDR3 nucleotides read TGCGCCAGCAGCTTGGTTACCGGGTGGAAAACTGAAGCTTTCTTT. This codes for CASSLVTGWKTEAFF.

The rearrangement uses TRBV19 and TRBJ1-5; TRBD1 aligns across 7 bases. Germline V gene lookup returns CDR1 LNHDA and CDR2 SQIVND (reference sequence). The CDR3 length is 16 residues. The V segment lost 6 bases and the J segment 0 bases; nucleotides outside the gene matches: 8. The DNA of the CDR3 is TGTGCCAGTAGCTTAAGACAGGGCGGTAGCAATCAGCCCCAGCATTTT. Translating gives CASSLRQGGSNQPQHF.

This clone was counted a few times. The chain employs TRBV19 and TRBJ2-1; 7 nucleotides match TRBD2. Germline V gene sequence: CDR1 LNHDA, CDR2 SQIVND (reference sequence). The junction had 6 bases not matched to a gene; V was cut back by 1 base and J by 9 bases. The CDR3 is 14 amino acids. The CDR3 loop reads CASSIVGRPLEQFF. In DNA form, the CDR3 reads TGTGCCAGTAGTATAGTCGGGAGGCCCCTTGAGCAGTTCTTC.

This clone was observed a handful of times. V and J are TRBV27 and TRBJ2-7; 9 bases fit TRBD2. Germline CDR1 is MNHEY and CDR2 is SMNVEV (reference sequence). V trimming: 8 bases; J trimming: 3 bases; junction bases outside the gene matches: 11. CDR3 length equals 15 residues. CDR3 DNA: TGTGCCAGCTCCTCAGGAACTAGCGGGTTCTACGAGCAGTACTTC. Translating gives CASSSGTSGFYEQYF.

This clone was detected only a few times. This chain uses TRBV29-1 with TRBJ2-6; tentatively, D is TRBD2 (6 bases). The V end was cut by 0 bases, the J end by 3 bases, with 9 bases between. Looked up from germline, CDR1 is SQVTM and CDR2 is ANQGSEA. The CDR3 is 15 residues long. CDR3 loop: CSVEDGGDGANVLTF. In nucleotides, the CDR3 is TGCAGCGTTGAAGATGGCGGGGATGGGGCCAACGTCCTGACTTTC.

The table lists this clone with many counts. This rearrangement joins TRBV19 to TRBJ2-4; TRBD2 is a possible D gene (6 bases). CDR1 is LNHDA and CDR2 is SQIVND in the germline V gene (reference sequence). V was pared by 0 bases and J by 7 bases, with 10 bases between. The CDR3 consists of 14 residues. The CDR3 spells CASSIDHSGNIQYF. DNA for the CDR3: TGTGCCAGTAGTATAGATCACAGCGGGAACATTCAGTACTTC.

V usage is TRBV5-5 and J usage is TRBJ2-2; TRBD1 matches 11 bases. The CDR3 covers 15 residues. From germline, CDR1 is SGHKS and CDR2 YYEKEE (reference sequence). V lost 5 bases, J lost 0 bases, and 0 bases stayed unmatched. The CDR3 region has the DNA TGTGCCAGCAGGGGACAGGGGGCGAACACCGGGGAGCTGTTTTTT. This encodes CASRGQGANTGELFF.

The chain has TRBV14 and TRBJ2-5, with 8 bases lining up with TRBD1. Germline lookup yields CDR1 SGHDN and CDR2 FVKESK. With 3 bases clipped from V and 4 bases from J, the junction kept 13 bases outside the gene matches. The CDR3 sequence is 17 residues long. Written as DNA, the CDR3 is TGTGCCAGCAGCCATCGCGCAGGGGGCAGACTAGGAGAGACCCAGTACTTC. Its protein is CASSHRAGGRLGETQYF.

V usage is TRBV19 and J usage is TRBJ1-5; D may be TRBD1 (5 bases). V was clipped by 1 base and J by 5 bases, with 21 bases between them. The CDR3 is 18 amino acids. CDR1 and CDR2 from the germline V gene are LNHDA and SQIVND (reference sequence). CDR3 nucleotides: TGTGCCAGTAGTATAGGGGGGGGAGGCTTTAAAGTGCATCAGCCCCAGCATTTT. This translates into CASSIGGGGFKVHQPQHF.

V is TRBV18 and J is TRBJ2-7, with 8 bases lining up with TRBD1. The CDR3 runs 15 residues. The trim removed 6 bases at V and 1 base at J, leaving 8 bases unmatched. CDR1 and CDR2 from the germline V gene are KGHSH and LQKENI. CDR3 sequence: CASSFLTGGSYEQYF. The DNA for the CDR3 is TGTGCCAGCTCGTTTCTTACAGGGGGATCCTACGAGCAGTACTTC.

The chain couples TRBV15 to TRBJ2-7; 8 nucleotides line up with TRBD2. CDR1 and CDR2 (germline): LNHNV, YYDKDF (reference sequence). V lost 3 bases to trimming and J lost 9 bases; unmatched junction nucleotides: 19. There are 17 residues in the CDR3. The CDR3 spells CATSSGGGASGFGSQYF. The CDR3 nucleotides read TGTGCCACCAGCAGTGGGGGTGGGGCTAGCGGGTTCGGTTCGCAGTACTTC.

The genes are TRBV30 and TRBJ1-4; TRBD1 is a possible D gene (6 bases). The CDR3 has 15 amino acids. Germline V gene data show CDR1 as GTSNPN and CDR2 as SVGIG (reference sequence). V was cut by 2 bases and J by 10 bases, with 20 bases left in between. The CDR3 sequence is CAWSLGLTGSGKLFF. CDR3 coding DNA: TGTGCCTGGAGTTTGGGCTTAACAGGGTCGGGAAAACTGTTTTTT.